This TCR beta chain was retrieved from a study of technical replicates of blood from a handful of donors. The table came from immunoSEQ multiplex PCR; TCRdb's copy has only in-frame clones and leaves some out. The sample lists tens of thousands of clones; approximately 86% were seen once. V lost 0 bases and J lost 0; bases outside the gene matches: 4. This CDR3 is 16 amino acids long. Looked up from germline, CDR1 is SGHDT and CDR2 is YYEEEE. This receptor was identified in a human donor in good health. Some clones in this sample may be carry-over from other donors' samples. The sequencing input was PBMCs. This chain connects TRBV5-6 to TRBJ2-5; 8 bases map to TRBD2. CDR3 DNA sequence: TGTGCCAGCAGCTTGGTTTTAGCGGGGTACCAAGAGACCCAGTACTTC. It translates to CASSLVLAGYQETQYF.